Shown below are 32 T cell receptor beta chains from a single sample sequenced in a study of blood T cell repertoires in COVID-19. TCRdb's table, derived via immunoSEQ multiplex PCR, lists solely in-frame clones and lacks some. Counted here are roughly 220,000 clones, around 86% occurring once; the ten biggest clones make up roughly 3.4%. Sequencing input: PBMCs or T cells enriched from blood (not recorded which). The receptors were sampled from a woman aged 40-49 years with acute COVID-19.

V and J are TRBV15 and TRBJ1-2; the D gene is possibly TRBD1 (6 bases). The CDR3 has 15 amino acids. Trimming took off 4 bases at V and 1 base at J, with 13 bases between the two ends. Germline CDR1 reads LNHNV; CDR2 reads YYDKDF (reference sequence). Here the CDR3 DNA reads TGTGCCACCAGCAAAGGGGCAGGGGTTAACTATGGCTACACCTTC. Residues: CATSKGAGVNYGYTF.

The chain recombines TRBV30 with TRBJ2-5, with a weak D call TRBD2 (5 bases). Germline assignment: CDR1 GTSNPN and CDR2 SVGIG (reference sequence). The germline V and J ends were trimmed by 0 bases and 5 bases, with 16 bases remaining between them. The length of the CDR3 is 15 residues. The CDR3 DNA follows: TGTGCCTGGAGTGTAGATATGGCCGTAGCGGAGACCCAGTACTTC. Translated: CAWSVDMAVAETQYF.

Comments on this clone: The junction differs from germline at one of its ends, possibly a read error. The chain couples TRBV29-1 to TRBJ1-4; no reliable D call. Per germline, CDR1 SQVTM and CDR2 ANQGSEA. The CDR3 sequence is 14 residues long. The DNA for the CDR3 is TGCAGCGTTAAAGACGGTGCAACTAATGAAAAACTGTTTTTT. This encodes CSVKDGATNEKLFF.

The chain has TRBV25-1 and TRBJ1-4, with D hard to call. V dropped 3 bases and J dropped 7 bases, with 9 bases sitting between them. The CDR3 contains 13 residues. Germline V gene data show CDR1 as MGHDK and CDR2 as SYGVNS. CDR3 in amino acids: CASSDLRGEKLFF. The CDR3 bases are TGTGCCAGCAGTGACCTTCGCGGTGAAAAACTGTTTTTT.

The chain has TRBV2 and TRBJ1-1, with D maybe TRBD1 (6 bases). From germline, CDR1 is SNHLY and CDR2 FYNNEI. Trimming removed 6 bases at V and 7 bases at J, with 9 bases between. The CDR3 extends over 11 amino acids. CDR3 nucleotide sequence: TGTGCCAGCAGAAGACAGGTTGAAGCTTTCTTT. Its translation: CASRRQVEAFF.

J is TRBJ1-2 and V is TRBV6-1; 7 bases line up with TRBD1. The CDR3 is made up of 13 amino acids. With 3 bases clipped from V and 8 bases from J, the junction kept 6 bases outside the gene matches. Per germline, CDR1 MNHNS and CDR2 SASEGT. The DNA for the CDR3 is TGTGCCAGCAGTGACATACAGGGGTACGGCTACACCTTC. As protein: CASSDIQGYGYTF.

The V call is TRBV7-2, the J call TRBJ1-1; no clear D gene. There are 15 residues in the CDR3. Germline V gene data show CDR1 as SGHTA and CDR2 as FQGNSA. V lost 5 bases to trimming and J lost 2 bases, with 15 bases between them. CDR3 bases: TGTGCCAGCAGCACCAGGACTGCTCCAAACACTGAAGCTTTCTTT. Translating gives CASSTRTAPNTEAFF.

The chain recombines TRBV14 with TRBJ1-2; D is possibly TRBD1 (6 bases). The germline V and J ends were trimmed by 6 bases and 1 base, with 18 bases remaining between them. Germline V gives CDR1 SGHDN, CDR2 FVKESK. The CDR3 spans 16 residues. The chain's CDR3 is CASRPSGQPVNYGYTF. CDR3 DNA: TGTGCCAGCAGGCCCAGCGGACAGCCCGTTAACTATGGCTACACCTTC. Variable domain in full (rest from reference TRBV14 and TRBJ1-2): EAGVTQFPSHSVIEKGQTVTLRCDPISGHDNLYWYRRVMGKEIKFLLHFVKESKQDESGMPNNRFLAERTGGTYSTLKVQPAELEDSGVYFCASRPSGQPVNYGYTFGSGTRLTVV.

For the CDR3, the DNA is TGTGCCAGCAGCGAATTACAGGGGGCTAACGGGGAGCTGTTTTTT. Translated: CASSELQGANGELFF. The gene calls are TRBV9 and TRBJ2-2; 9 bases map to TRBD1. The CDR3 has 15 amino acids. Germline loops: CDR1 SGDLS, CDR2 YYNGEE. Trimming cost V 3 bases and J 7 bases; bases outside gene matches: 7.

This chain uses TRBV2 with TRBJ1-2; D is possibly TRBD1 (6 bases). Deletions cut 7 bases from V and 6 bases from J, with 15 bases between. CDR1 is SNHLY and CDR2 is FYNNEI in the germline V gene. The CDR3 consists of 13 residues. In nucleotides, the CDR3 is TGTGCCAGCAATTCCCCCAGGGGCAATGGCTACACCTTC. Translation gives CASNSPRGNGYTF.

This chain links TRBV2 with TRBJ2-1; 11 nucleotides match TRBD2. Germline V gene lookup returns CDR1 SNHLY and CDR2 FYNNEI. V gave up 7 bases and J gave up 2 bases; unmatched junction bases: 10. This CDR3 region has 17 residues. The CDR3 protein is CASTAGSSGGAYNEQFF. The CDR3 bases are TGTGCCAGCACCGCGGGTAGTAGCGGGGGGGCCTACAATGAGCAGTTCTTC.

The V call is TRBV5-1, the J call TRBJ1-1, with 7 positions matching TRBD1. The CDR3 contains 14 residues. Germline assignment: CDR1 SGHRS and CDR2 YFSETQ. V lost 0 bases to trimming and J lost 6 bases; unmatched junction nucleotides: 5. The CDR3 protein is CASSLANRGAEAFF. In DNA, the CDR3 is TGCGCCAGCAGCTTGGCCAACAGGGGCGCTGAAGCTTTCTTT.

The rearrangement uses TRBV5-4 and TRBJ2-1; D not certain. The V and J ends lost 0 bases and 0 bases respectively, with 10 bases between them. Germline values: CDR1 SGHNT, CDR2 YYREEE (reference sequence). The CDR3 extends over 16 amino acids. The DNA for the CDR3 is TGTGCCAGCAGCTTGGAACCGCTAAGCTCCTACAATGAGCAGTTCTTC. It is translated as CASSLEPLSSYNEQFF. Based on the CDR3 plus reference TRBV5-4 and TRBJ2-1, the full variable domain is ETGVTQSPTHLIKTRGQQVTLRCSSQSGHNTVSWYQQALGQGPQFIFQYYREEENGRGNFPPRFSGLQFPNYSSELNVNALELDDSALYLCASSLEPLSSYNEQFFGPGTRLTVL.

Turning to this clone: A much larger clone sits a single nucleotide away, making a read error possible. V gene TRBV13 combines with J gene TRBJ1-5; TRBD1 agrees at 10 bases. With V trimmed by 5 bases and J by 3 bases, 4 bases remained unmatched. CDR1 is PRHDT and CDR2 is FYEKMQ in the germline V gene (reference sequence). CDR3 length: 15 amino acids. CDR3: CASSKDRGNNQPQHF. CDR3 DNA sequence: TGTGCCAGCAGCAAGGACAGGGGGAACAATCAGCCCCAGCATTTT.

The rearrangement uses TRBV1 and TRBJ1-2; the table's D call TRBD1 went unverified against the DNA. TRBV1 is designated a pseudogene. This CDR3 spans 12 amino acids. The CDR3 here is CTSTQENYGYTF. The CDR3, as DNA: TGCACCAGCACACAGGAGAACTATGGCTACACCTTC.

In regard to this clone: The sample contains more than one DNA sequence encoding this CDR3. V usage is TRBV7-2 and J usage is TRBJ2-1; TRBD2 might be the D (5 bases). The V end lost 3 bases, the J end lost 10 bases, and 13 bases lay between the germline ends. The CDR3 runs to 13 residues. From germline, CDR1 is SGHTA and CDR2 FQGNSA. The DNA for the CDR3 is TGTGCCAGCAGCTTCGGACTCCCCAACGAGCAGTTCTTC. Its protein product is CASSFGLPNEQFF.

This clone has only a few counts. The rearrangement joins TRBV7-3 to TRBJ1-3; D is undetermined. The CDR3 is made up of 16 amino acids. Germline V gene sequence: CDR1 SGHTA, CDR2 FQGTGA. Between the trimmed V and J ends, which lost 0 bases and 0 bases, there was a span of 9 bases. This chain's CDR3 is CASSLTSTGSGNTIYF. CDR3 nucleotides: TGTGCCAGCAGCTTAACCTCTACCGGCTCTGGAAACACCATATATTTT.

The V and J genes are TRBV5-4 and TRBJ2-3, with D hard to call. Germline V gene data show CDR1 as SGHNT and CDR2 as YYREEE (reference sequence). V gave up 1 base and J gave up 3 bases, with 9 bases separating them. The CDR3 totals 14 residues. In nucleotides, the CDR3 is TGTGCCAGCAGCTTGCGTCCGGAGACAGATACGCAGTATTTT. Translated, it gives CASSLRPETDTQYF.

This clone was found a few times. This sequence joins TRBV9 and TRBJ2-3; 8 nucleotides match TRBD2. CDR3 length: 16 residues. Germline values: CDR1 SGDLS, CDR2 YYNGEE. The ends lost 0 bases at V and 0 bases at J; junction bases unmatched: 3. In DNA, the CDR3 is TGTGCCAGCAGCGTAGGGATAGCGGGGAGCACAGATACGCAGTATTTT. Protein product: CASSVGIAGSTDTQYF. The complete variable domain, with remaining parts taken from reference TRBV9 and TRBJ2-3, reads DSGVTQTPKHLITATGQRVTLRCSPRSGDLSVYWYQQSLDQGLQFLIQYYNGEERAKGNILERFSAQQFPDLHSELNLSSLELGDSALYFCASSVGIAGSTDTQYFGPGTRLTVL.

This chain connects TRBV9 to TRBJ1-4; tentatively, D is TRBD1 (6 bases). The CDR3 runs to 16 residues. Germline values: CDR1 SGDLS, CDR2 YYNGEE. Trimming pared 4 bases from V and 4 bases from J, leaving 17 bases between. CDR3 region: CASSFSRDTLNEKLFF. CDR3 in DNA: TGTGCCAGCAGCTTTTCCCGGGACACCCTTAATGAAAAACTGTTTTTT. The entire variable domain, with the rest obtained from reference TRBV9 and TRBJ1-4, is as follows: DSGVTQTPKHLITATGQRVTLRCSPRSGDLSVYWYQQSLDQGLQFLIQYYNGEERAKGNILERFSAQQFPDLHSELNLSSLELGDSALYFCASSFSRDTLNEKLFFGSGTQLSVL.

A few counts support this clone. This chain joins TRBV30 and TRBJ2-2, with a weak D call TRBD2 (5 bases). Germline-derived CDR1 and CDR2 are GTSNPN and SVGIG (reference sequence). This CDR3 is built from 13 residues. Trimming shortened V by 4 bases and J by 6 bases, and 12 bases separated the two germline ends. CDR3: CAWILASAGELFF. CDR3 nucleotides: TGTGCCTGGATCCTAGCATCGGCCGGGGAGCTGTTTTTT.

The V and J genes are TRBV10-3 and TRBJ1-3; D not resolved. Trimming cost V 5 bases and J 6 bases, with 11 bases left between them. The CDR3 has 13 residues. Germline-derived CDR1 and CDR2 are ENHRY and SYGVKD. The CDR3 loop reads CAISSGSTNTIYF. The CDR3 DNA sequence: TGTGCCATCAGTTCGGGAAGCACAAACACCATATATTTT.

The CDR3 region is CASSLTVRDYNEQFF. The CDR3 nucleotides read TGTGCCAGCAGCTTAACGGTCAGGGATTACAATGAGCAGTTCTTC. The chain recombines TRBV7-3 with TRBJ2-1, with D possibly matching TRBD1 (5 bases). Deletions cut 0 bases from V and 4 bases from J, with 10 bases between. Germline values: CDR1 SGHTA, CDR2 FQGTGA. This CDR3 is built from 15 residues.

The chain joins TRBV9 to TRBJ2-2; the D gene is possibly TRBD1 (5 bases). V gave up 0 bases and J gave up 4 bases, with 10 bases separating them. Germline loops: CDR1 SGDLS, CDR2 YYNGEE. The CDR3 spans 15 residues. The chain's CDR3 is CASSVALGATGELFF. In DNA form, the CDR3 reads TGTGCCAGCAGCGTAGCTCTAGGGGCCACCGGGGAGCTGTTTTTT.

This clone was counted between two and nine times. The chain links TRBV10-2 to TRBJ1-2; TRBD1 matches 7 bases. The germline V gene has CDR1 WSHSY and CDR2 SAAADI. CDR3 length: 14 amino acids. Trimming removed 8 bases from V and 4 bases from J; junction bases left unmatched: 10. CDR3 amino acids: CASARQGTFYGYTF. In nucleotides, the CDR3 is TGCGCCAGCGCTAGACAGGGAACTTTCTATGGCTACACCTTC.

The CDR3 reads CASSVATGQGNEQFF. CDR3 coding DNA: TGTGCCAGCAGCGTAGCTACAGGGCAGGGTAATGAGCAGTTCTTC. The V and J genes are TRBV9 and TRBJ2-1; D is possibly TRBD1 (6 bases). Germline-derived CDR1 and CDR2 are SGDLS and YYNGEE. V lost 0 bases to trimming and J lost 7 bases, with 14 bases between them. The CDR3 sequence is 15 residues long.

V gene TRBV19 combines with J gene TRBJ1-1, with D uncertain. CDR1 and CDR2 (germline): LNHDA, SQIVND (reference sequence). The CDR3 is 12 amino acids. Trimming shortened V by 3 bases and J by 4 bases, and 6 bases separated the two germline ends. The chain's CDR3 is CASSIYGTEAFF. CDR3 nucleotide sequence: TGTGCCAGTAGTATCTATGGCACTGAAGCTTTCTTT.

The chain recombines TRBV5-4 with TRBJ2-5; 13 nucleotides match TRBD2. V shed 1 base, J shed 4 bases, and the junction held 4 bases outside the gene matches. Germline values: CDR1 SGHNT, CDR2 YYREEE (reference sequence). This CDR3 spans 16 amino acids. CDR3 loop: CASSLTSGGAGETQYF. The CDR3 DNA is TGTGCCAGCAGCTTGACTAGCGGGGGGGCCGGAGAGACCCAGTACTTC.

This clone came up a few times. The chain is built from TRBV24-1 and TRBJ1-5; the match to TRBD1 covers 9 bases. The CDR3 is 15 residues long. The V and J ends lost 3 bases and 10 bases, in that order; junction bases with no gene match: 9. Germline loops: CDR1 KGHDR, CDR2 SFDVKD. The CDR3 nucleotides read TGTGCCACCAGTGATAACGGACAGGGGCGATCCCCCCAGCATTTT. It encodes CATSDNGQGRSPQHF.

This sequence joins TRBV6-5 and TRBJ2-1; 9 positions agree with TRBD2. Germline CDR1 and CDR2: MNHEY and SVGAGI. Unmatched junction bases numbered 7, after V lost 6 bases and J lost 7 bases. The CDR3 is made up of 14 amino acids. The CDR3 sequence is CASSPSGLANEQFF. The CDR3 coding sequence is TGTGCCAGCAGCCCATCGGGACTAGCTAATGAGCAGTTCTTC.

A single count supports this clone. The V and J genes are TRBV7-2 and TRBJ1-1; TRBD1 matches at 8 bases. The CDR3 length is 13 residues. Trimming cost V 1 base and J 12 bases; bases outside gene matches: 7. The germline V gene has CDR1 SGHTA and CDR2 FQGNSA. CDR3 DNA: TGTGCCAGCAGCTTAGAGGGCAGGGGGCAACCTTTCTTT. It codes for CASSLEGRGQPFF.

The DNA for the CDR3 is TGTGCCAGCAAGATGGGACAGCGGAATTCACCCCTCCACTTT. This encodes CASKMGQRNSPLHF. The chain employs TRBV11-2 and TRBJ1-6; 7 bases are shared with TRBD1. The CDR3 contains 14 residues. Germline V gene lookup returns CDR1 SGHAT and CDR2 FQNNGV. The V segment lost 7 bases and the J segment 7 bases; nucleotides outside the gene matches: 7.